The 8 T cell receptor beta chains reported below all come from one sample, sequenced in a study of T-cell reconstitution after alpha-beta-depleted transplantation in children. As it was prepared, the TCRbeta library received unique molecular identifiers. One entry per CDR3 protein results from TCRdb running MiXCR on the PCR reads. The table records approximately 300,000 distinct CDR3 sequences, 10% of them present only once. This material consisted of PBMCs, taken before TCRalphabeta/CD19-depleted stem cell transplant. All receptors come from a boy in the first two years of life with acute myeloid leukemia, due to receive a stem cell transplant.

This clonotype was detected ten times or more. The chain couples TRBV28 to TRBJ2-1; 9 nucleotides line up with TRBD2. J gave up 0 bases and V 7 bases, and 4 bases lay outside the gene matches. This CDR3 has 15 amino acids. Germline CDR1 MDHEN, CDR2 SYDVKM. The DNA for the CDR3 is TGTGCCAGCACCGTTAGCGGGAGCTCCTACAATGAGCAGTTCTTC. It translates to CASTVSGSSYNEQFF.

This clonotype has a count of ten or more. The rearrangement links TRBV7-2 to TRBJ1-5, with 8 bases fitting TRBD1. CDR1 and CDR2 (germline): SGHTA, FQGNSA. The CDR3 is made up of 16 amino acids. Trimming took 3 bases from V and 0 from J; bases not matched to a gene: 4. Here the CDR3 reads CASSFLQGVSNQPQHF. The CDR3 DNA reads TGTGCCAGCAGCTTCCTACAGGGGGTTAGCAATCAGCCCCAGCATTTT. The complete variable domain, with remaining parts taken from reference TRBV7-2 and TRBJ1-5, reads GAGVSQSPSNKVTEKGKDVELRCDPISGHTALYWYRQSLGQGLEFLIYFQGNSAPDKSGLPSDRFSAERTGGSVSTLTIQRTQQEDSAVYLCASSFLQGVSNQPQHFGDGTRLSIL.

A few counts support this clonotype. The chain has TRBV6-1 and TRBJ2-4; 8 bases align to TRBD1. The CDR3 consists of 15 residues. V was pared by 4 bases and J by 4 bases, with 6 bases of the junction left unmatched. Germline CDR1 is MNHNS and CDR2 is SASEGT. CDR3 nucleotide sequence: TGTGCCAGCAGTGTCCCCGGGACAGGAAAAAACATTCAGTACTTC. This sequence encodes CASSVPGTGKNIQYF.

This clonotype was seen ten or more times. The gene calls are TRBV28 and TRBJ1-5; a possible D gene is TRBD1 (6 bases). Looked up from germline, CDR1 is MDHEN and CDR2 is SYDVKM. The ends were cut back, 6 bases at V and 7 bases at J, with 25 bases in the middle. CDR3 size: 17 residues. CDR3 in DNA: TGTGCCAGCAGCTCCAATCGGGGGACACCCGTTGCGCAGCCCCAGCATTTT. This codes for CASSSNRGTPVAQPQHF.

This clonotype came up a few times. The V gene is TRBV18, the J gene TRBJ2-7, with 7 bases lining up with TRBD1. V lost 1 base and J lost 4; bases outside the gene matches: 4. The CDR3 has 14 amino acids. The V gene's germline CDR1 is KGHSH and CDR2 LQKENI. The CDR3 spells CASSPQKGAYEQYF. For the CDR3, the DNA is TGTGCCAGCTCACCACAAAAGGGGGCTTACGAGCAGTACTTC.

This clonotype showed up just a few times. The chain has TRBV5-6 and TRBJ2-7, with TRBD1 matching over 7 bases. The germline CDR1 and CDR2 sequences are SGHDT and YYEEEE. The CDR3 totals 16 residues. Germline trimming cut 4 bases from V and 0 bases from J; bases unmatched to any gene: 10. The CDR3 loop reads CASSPYRTGFSYEQYF. CDR3 coding DNA: TGTGCCAGCAGCCCCTATAGGACAGGATTCTCCTACGAGCAGTACTTC.

This clonotype has a handful of counts. V is TRBV3-1 and J is TRBJ2-2; D may be TRBD1 (5 bases). The CDR3 is 15 residues long. CDR1 LGHDT and CDR2 YNNKEL come from the germline V gene (reference sequence). V gave up 0 bases and J gave up 4 bases, with 9 bases separating them. CDR3 loop: CASSQDQGGTGELFF. CDR3 sequence (DNA): TGTGCCAGCAGCCAAGACCAGGGCGGCACCGGGGAGCTGTTTTTT.

Ten or more counts support this clonotype. The gene calls are TRBV29-1 and TRBJ2-5, with D possibly being TRBD1 (6 bases). CDR3 length: 20 residues. V was trimmed by 0 bases and J by 3 bases, leaving 29 bases between them. From germline, CDR1 is SQVTM and CDR2 ANQGSEA. This CDR3 is CSVEEPPAVVTGLREETQYF. In nucleotides, the CDR3 is TGCAGCGTTGAAGAACCCCCCGCCGTCGTTACAGGGTTGAGGGAAGAGACCCAGTACTTC.